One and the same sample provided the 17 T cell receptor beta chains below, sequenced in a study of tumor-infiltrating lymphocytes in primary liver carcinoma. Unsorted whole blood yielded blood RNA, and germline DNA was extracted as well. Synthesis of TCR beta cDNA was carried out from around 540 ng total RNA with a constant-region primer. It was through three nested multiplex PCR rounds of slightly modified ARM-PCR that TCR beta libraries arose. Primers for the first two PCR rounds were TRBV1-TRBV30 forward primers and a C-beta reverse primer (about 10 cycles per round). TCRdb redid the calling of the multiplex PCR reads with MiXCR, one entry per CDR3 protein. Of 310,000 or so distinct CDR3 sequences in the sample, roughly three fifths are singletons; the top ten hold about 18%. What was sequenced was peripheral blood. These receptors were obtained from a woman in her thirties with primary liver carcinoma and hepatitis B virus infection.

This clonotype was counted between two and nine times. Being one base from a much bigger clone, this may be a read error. The CDR3 DNA is TGTGCCAGCAGCTTACAGGGCATGAACACTGAAGCTTTCTTT. It specifies CASSLQGMNTEAFF. J is TRBJ1-1 and V is TRBV14, with D possibly being TRBD1 (6 bases). The CDR3 covers 14 residues. CDR1 is SGHDN and CDR2 is FVKESK in the germline V gene. Trimming removed 5 bases from V and 0 bases from J, with 10 bases in between.

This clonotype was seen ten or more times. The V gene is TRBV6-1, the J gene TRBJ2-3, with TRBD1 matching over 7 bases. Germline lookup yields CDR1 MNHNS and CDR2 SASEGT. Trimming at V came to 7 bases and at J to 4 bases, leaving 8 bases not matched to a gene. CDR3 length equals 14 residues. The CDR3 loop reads CASKETGRSDTQYF. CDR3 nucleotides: TGTGCCAGCAAGGAGACAGGGCGATCAGATACGCAGTATTTT.

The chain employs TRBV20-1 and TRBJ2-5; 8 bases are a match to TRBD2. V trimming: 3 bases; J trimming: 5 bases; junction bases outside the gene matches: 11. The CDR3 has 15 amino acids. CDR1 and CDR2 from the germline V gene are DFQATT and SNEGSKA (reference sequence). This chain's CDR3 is CSARNRDSGTETQYF. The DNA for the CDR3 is TGCAGTGCTAGGAACCGGGATAGCGGGACGGAGACCCAGTACTTC.

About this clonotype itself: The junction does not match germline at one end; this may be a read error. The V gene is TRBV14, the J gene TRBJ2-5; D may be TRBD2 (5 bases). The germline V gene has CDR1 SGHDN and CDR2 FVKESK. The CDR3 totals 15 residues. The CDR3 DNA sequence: TGCGCCAGCAGCCAAGATCGGGAAGACTTTAGGACCCAGTGCTTC. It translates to CASSQDREDFRTQCF.

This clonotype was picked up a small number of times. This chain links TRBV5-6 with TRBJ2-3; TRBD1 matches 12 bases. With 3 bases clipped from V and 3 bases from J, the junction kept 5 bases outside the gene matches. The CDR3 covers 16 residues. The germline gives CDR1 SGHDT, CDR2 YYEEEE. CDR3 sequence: CASSSGTGGWTDTQYF. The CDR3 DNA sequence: TGTGCCAGCAGCTCCGGGACAGGGGGCTGGACAGATACGCAGTATTTT.

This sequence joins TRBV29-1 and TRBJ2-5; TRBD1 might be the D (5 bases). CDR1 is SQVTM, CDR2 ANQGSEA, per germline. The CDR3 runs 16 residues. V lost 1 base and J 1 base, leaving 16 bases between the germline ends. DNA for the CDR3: TGCAGCGTTGAAGTCTCCCGGTTAGGGGCCCAAGAGACCCAGTACTTC. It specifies CSVEVSRLGAQETQYF.

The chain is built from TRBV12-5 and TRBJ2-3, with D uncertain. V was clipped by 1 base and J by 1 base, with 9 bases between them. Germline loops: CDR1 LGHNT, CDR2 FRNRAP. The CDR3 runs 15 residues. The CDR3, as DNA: TGTGCTAGTGGTTTGGCCAAACAAGGCACAGATACGCAGTATTTT. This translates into CASGLAKQGTDTQYF. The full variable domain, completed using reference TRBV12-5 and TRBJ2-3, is DARVTQTPRHKVTEMGQEVTMRCQPILGHNTVFWYRQTMMQGLELLAYFRNRAPLDDSGMPKDRFSAEMPDATLATLKIQPSEPRDSAVYFCASGLAKQGTDTQYFGPGTRLTVL.

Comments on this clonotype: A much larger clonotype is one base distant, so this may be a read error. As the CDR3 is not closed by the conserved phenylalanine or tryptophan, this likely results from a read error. For the CDR3, the DNA is TGTGCCAGCAGCCAAGAGAGGGGGAGGGCCAGAGATACGCAGTATTCT. Translating gives CASSQERGRARDTQYS. The genes are TRBV4-2 and TRBJ2-3; possible D gene TRBD2, 7 bases. CDR1 and CDR2 from the germline V gene are LGHNA and YNFKEQ. The V and J ends lost 0 bases and 5 bases respectively, with 15 bases between them. This CDR3 spans 16 amino acids.

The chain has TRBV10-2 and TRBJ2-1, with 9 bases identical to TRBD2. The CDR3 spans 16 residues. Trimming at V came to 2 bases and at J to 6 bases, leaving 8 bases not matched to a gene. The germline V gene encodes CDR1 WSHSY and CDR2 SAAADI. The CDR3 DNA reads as TGCGCCAGCAGTGAGCCCTCCCATAGCGGGGGCAATGAGCAGTTCTTC. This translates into CASSEPSHSGGNEQFF.

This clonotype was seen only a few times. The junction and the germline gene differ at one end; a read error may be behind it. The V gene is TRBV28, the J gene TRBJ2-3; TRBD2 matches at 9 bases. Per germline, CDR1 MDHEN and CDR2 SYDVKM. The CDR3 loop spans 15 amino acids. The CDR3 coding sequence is TGTGCCACCAGTCGCGGGACTAGCAGCACAGATACGCAGTATTTT. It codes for CATSRGTSSTDTQYF.

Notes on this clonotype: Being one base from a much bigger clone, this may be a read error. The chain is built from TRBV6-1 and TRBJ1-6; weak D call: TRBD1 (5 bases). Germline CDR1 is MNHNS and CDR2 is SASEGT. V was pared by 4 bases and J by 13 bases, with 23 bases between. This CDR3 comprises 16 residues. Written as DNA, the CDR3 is TGTGCCAGCAGTGGACGCAGAGAGGGGCCTTCGTCGCCCCTCCACTTT. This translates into CASSGRREGPSSPLHF.

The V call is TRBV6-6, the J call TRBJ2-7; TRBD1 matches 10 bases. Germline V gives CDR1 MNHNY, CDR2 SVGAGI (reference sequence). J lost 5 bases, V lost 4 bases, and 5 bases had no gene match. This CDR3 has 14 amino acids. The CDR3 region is CASSWTGGLDEQYF. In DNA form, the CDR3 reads TGTGCCAGCAGTTGGACAGGGGGACTCGACGAGCAGTACTTC.

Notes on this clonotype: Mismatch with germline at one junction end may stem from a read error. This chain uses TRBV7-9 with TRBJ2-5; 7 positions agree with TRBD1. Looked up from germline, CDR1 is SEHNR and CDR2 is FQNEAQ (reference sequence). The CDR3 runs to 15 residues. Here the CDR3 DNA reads TGTACCAGCAGCTATACAGGGGCGCCCCTGGAGACCCAGTACTTC. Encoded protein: CTSSYTGAPLETQYF.

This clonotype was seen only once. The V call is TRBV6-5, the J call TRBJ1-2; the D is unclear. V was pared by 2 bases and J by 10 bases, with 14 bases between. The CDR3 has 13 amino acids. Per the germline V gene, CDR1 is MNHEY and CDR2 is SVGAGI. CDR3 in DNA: TGTGCCAGCAGTTACCTCGGGGATGCGGCCTACACCTTC. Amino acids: CASSYLGDAAYTF.

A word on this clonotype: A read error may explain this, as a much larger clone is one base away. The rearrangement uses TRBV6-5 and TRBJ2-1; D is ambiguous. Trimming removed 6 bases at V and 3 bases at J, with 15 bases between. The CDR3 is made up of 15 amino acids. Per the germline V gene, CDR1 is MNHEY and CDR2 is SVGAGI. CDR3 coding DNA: TGTGCCAGCAGATACGGCCAGGCAGACTACAATGAGCAGTTCTTC. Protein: CASRYGQADYNEQFF.

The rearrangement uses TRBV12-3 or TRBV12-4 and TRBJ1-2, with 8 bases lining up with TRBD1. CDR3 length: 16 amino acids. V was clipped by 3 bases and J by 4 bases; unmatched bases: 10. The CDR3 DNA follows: TGTGCCAGCAGTTTTCGGCCGGGACAGGTCCTCTATGGCTACACCTTC. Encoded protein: CASSFRPGQVLYGYTF.

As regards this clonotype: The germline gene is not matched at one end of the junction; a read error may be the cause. CDR3 region: CASSRDNEQLF. For the CDR3, the DNA is TGTGCCAGCAGCCGGGACAATGAGCAGCTCTTC. J is TRBJ2-1 and V is TRBV14, with D maybe TRBD1 (6 bases). There are 11 residues in the CDR3. The germline gives CDR1 SGHDN, CDR2 FVKESK.